This T cell receptor (beta chain) is from a study of blood T cells in healthy people across ages. For the second PCR, which ran for roughly 6 to 12 cycles, a sample-barcoded 5' primer and a J-beta primer mix were used. TCRdb ran MiXCR on the 5' RACE reads and lists one entry per CDR3 protein. Among some 800,000 distinct CDR3 sequences listed, roughly 25% were seen once. This CDR3 region has 14 residues. V was pared by 1 base and J by 0 bases, with 6 bases between. Germline V CDR1 and CDR2: SGHTA, FQGNSA. The sample was also linked to a second study, of T cells of mothers and their children.

This rearrangement joins TRBV7-2 to TRBJ1-2; D call uncertain. This sequence originates from a boy between 5 and 17 years old in good health. Sequences were obtained from blood. The CDR3 protein is CASSLGATNYGYTF. The DNA for the CDR3 is TGTGCCAGCAGCTTAGGGGCCACTAACTATGGCTACACCTTC.